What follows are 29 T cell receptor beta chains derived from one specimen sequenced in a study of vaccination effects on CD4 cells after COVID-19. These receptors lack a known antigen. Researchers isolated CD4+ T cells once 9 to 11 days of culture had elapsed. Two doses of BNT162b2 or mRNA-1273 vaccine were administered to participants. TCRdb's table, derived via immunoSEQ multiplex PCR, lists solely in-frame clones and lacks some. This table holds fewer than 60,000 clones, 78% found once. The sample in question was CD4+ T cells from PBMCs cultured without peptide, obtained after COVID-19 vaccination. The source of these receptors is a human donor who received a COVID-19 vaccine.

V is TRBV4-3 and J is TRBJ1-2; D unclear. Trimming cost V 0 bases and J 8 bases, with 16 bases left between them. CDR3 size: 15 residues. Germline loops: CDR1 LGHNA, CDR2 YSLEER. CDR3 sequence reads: CASSQEHRGFGGYTF. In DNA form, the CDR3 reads TGCGCCAGCAGCCAAGAGCATCGAGGTTTCGGGGGCTACACCTTC.

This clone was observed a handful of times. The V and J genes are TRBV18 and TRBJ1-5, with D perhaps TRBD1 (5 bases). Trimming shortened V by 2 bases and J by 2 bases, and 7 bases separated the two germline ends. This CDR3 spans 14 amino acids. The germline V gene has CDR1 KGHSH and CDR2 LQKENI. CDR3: CASSPSQGNQPQHF. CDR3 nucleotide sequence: TGTGCCAGCTCACCATCACAGGGCAATCAGCCCCAGCATTTT. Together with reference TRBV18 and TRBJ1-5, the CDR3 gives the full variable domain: NAGVMQNPRHLVRRRGQEARLRCSPMKGHSHVYWYRQLPEEGLKFMVYLQKENIIDESGMPKERFSAEFPKEGPSILRIQQVVRGDSAAYFCASSPSQGNQPQHFGDGTRLSIL.

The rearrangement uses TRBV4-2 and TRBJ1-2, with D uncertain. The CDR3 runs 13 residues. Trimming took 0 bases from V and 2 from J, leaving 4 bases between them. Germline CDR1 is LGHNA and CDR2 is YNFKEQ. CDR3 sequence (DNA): TGTGCCAGCAGCCAAGAACAGAACTATGGCTACACCTTC. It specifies CASSQEQNYGYTF.

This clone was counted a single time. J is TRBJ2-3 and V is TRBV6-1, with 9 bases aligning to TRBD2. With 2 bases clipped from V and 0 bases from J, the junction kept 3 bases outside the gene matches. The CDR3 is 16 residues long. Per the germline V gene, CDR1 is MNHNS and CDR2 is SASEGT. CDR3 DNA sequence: TGTGCCAGCAGTGAAAACCTAGCGGGGAGCACAGATACGCAGTATTTT. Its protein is CASSENLAGSTDTQYF.

CDR3 in amino acids: CSARTGETQYF. The CDR3 bases are TGCAGTGCTAGGACCGGAGAGACCCAGTACTTC. The chain recombines TRBV20-1 with TRBJ2-5; no definite D call. V was pared by 3 bases and J by 4 bases, with 6 bases between. The CDR3 is made up of 11 amino acids. Germline CDR1 is DFQATT and CDR2 is SNEGSKA (reference sequence).

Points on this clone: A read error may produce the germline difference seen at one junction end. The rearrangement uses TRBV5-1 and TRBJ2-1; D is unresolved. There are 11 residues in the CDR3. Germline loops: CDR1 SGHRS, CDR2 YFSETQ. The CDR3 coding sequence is TGCGCCAGCAGCTCCGACAATGAGCAGTTCTTC. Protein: CASSSDNEQFF.

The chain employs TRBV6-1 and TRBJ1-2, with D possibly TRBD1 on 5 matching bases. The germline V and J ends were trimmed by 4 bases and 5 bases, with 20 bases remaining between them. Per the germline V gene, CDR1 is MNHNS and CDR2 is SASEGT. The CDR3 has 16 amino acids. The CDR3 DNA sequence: TGTGCCAGCAGTGGGCGCCAGGGAGCCGCCAGATATGGCTACACCTTC. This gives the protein CASSGRQGAARYGYTF.

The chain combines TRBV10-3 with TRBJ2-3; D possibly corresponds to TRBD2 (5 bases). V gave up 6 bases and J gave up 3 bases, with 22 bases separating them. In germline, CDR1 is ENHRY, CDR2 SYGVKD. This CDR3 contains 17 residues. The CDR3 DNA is TGTGCCATCAGATGGGCGGACGGTGACACTAGGACAGATACGCAGTATTTT. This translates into CAIRWADGDTRTDTQYF.

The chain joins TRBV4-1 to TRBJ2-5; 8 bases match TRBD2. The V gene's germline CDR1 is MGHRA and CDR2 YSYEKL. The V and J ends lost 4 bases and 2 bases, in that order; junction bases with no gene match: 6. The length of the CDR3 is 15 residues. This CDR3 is CASSPGVAGQETQYF. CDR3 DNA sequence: TGCGCCAGCAGCCCCGGGGTAGCGGGACAAGAGACCCAGTACTTC.

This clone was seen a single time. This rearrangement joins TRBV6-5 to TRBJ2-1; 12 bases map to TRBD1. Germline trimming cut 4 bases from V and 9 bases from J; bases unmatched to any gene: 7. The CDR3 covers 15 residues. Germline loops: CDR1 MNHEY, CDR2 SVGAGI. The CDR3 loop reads CASSWGQGAGGEQFF. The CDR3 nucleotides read TGTGCCAGCAGTTGGGGACAGGGGGCTGGTGGTGAGCAGTTCTTC.

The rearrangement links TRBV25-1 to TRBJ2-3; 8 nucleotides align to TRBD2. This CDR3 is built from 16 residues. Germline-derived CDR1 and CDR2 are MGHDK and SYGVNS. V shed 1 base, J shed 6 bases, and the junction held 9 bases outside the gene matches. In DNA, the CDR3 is TGTGCCAGCAGTGAATCCCCAGCGGGAGTGAGTGATACGCAGTATTTT. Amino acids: CASSESPAGVSDTQYF.

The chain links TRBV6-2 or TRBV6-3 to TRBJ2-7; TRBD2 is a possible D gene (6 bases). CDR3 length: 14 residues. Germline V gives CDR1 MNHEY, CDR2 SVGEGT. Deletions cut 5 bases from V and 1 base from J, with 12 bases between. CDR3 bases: TGTGCCAGCAGTAGGGCGGGGTCTTCCTACGAGCAGTACTTC. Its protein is CASSRAGSSYEQYF.

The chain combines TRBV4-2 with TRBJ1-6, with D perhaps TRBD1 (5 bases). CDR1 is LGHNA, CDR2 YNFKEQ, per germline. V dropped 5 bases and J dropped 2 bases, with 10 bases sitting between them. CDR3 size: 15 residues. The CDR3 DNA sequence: TGTGCCAGCAGCGAAGGGGCCACCTATAATTCACCCCTCCACTTT. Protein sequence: CASSEGATYNSPLHF.

CDR3 sequence: CAWRKTGANYGYTF. CDR3 bases: TGTGCCTGGAGGAAAACAGGGGCTAACTATGGCTACACCTTC. The rearrangement joins TRBV30 to TRBJ1-2, with 7 bases identical to TRBD1. The CDR3 totals 14 residues. Germline CDR1 is GTSNPN and CDR2 is SVGIG (reference sequence). Trimming removed 3 bases from V and 0 bases from J; junction bases left unmatched: 4.

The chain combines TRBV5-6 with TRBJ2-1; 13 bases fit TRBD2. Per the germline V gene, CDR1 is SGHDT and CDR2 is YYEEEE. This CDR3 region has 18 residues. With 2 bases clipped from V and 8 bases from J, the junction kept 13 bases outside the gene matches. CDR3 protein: CASSFPTSGRGNMHEQFF. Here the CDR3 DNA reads TGTGCCAGCAGCTTTCCCACTAGCGGGAGGGGAAACATGCATGAGCAGTTCTTC.

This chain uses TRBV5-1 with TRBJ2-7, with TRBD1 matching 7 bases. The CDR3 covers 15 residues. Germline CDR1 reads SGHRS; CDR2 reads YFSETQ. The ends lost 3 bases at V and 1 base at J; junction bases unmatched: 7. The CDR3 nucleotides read TGCGCCAGCAGCTCAACAGGGGACCCGTCCTACGAGCAGTACTTC. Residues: CASSSTGDPSYEQYF. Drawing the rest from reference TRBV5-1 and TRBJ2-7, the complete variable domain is KAGVTQTPRYLIKTRGQQVTLSCSPISGHRSVSWYQQTPGQGLQFLFEYFSETQRNKGNFPGRFSGRQFSNSRSEMNVSTLELGDSALYLCASSSTGDPSYEQYFGPGTRLTVT.

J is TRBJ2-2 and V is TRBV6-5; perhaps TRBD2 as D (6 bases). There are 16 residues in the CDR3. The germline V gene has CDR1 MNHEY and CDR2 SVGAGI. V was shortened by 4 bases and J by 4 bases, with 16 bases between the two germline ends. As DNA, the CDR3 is TGTGCCAGCAGTTTAGATCGGACTACCGTCACCGGGGAGCTGTTTTTT. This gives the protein CASSLDRTTVTGELFF.

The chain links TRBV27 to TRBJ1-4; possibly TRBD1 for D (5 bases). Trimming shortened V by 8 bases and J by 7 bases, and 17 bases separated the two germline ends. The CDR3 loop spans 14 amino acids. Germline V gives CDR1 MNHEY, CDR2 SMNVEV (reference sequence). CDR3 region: CASGGEGISEKLFF. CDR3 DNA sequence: TGTGCCAGCGGGGGGGAGGGCATAAGTGAAAAACTGTTTTTT.

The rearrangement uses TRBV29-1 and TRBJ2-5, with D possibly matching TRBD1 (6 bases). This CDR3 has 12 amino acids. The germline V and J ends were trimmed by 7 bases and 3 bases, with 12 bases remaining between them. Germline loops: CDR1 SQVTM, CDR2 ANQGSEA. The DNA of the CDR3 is TGCAGCGCGGGACATGGGGAAGAGACCCAGTACTTC. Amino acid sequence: CSAGHGEETQYF.

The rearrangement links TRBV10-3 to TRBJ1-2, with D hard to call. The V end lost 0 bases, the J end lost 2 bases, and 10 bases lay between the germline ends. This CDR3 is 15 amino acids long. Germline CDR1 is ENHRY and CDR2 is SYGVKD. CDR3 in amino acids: CAISESGGPNYGYTF. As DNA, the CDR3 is TGTGCCATCAGTGAGTCCGGAGGCCCCAACTATGGCTACACCTTC.

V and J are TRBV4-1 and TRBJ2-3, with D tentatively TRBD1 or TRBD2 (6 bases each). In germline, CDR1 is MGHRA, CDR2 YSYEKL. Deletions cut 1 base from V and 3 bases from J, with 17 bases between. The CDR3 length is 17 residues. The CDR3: CASSQVSPRGTTDTQYF. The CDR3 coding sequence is TGCGCCAGCAGCCAAGTCTCGCCCCGGGGGACAACAGATACGCAGTATTTT.

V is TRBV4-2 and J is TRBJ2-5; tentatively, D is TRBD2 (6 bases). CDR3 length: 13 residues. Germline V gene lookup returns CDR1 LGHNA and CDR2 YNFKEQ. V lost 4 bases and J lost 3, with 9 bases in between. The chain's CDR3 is CASSPGGEETQYF. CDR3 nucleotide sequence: TGTGCCAGCAGCCCCGGGGGTGAAGAGACCCAGTACTTC.

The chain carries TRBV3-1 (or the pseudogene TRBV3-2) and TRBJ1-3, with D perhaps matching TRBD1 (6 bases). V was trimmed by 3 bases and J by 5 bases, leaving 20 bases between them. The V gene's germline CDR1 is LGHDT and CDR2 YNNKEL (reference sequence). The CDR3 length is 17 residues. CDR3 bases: TGTGCCAGCAGCCAGCCCTACAGGGTCTCGGCGCGAAACACCATATATTTT. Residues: CASSQPYRVSARNTIYF.

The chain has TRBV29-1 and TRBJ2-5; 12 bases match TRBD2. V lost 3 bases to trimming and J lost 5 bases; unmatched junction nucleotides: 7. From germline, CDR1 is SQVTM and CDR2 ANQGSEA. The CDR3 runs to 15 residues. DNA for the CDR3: TGCAGCGTTGAGACTAGCGGGGGATGGGGGGAGACCCAGTACTTC. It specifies CSVETSGGWGETQYF.

The CDR3 spells CASSLKGQSSYEQYF. CDR3 nucleotides: TGTGCCAGCAGCTTAAAAGGACAGTCAAGCTACGAGCAGTACTTC. This chain joins TRBV7-2 and TRBJ2-7; D might be TRBD1 (6 bases). Germline assignment: CDR1 SGHTA and CDR2 FQGNSA. CDR3 size: 15 residues. V dropped 2 bases and J dropped 3 bases, with 14 bases sitting between them.

The CDR3 spells CASSLGLARDTQYF. The CDR3 DNA reads TGTGCCAGCAGCTTAGGGCTAGCGAGGGATACGCAGTATTTT. This sequence joins TRBV11-2 and TRBJ2-3, with a weak D call TRBD2 (6 bases). Trimming pared 1 base from V and 6 bases from J, leaving 11 bases between. The germline gives CDR1 SGHAT, CDR2 FQNNGV. The CDR3 length is 14 residues.

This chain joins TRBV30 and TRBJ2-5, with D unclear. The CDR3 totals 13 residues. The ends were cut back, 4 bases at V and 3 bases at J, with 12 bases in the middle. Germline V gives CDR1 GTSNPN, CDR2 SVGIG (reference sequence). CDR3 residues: CAWKAPPKETQYF. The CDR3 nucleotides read TGTGCCTGGAAAGCGCCACCAAAAGAGACCCAGTACTTC.

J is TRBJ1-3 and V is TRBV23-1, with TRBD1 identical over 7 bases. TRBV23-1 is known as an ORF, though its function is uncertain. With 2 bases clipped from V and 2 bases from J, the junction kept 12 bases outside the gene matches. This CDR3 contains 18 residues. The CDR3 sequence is CASSQSVPGGTAGNTIYF. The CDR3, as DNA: TGCGCCAGCAGTCAAAGTGTCCCGGGTGGGACAGCTGGAAACACCATATATTTT.

The CDR3 DNA reads as TGTGCCAGCAGCCTCTTCCCGGACAGACTGAACACCGGGGAGCTGTTTTTT. Translation: CASSLFPDRLNTGELFF. The chain combines TRBV3-1 (or the pseudogene TRBV3-2) with TRBJ2-2, with D maybe TRBD1 (6 bases). Germline CDR1 LGHDT, CDR2 YNNKEL (reference sequence). The germline V and J ends were trimmed by 4 bases and 1 base, with 16 bases remaining between them. The CDR3 contains 17 residues.